This T cell receptor (beta chain) is from a study of blood T cell repertoires in COVID-19. Study in general: Acute and convalescent COVID-19 specimens originated in the United States, Italy and Spain. T cells, B-cell-depleted T cells, or PBMCs provided the cDNA or gDNA that served as material.

The method was immunoSEQ multiplex PCR; TCRdb's version includes in-frame clones alone and lacks a portion of them. The repertoire consists of roughly 200,000 clones, with approximately 90% occurring once and the leading ten covering around 0.88%. Sequenced sample: peripheral blood. This sequence was found in a woman younger than 30 who had recovered from COVID-19.

The CDR3 DNA reads TGCGCCAGCAGCCAGAGGGTCTTGGCGGGAGGGCGCGAGCAGTACGTC. It is translated as CASSQRVLAGGREQYV. The chain is built from TRBV4-1 and TRBJ2-7; 9 bases agree with TRBD2. The V gene's germline CDR1 is MGHRA and CDR2 YSYEKL. Trimming took 3 bases from V and 6 from J; bases not matched to a gene: 12. This CDR3 is built from 16 residues.